This T cell receptor (beta chain) came from a study of T cell repertoires in cytomegalovirus infection. Study background: Peptides in the study included HLA-C-restricted and HLA-B-restricted CMV epitopes.

Germline CDR1 is SGHVS and CDR2 is FNYEAQ. This CDR3 comprises 15 residues. V dropped 5 bases and J dropped 3 bases, with 13 bases sitting between them. TCRdb redid the calling of the reads with MiXCR, one entry per CDR3 protein. The table has roughly 920,000 distinct CDR3 sequences, around 32% seen once; the top ten hold over 12%. Worth noting for this clonotype: What it recognizes is unknown.

The chain couples TRBV7-6 to TRBJ1-4; D gene ambiguous. The TCR comes from a human donor in good health (CMV status not recorded). Some clones in this sample may be carry-over from other donors' samples. The sequencing here drew on cultured CD8+ T cells from PBMCs, taken from culture after CMV antigen stimulation. This chain's CDR3 is CASSTPGGSNEKLFF. DNA for the CDR3: TGTGCCAGCAGCACCCCCGGAGGGTCTAATGAAAAACTGTTTTTT.